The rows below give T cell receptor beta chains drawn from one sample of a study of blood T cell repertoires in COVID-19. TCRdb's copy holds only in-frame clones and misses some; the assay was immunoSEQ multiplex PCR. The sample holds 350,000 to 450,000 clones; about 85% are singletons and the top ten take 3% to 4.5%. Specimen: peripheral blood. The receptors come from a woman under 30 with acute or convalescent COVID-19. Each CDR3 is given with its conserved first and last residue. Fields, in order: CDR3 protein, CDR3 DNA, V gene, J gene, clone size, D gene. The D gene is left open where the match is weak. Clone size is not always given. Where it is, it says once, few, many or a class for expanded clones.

CDR3 protein: CASGQGANIQYF
CDR3 DNA: TGTGCCAGTGGACAGGGGGCAAACATTCAGTACTTC
V gene: TRBV6-5
J gene: TRBJ2-4
clone size: NA
D gene: TRBD1

CDR3 protein: CAISESWKGNSNQPQHF
CDR3 DNA: TGTGCCATCAGTGAGTCTTGGAAGGGGAATAGCAATCAGCCCCAGCATTTT
V gene: TRBV10-3
J gene: TRBJ1-5
clone size: NA
D gene: NA

CDR3 protein: CASSFSGTSNDEQFF
CDR3 DNA: TGTGCCAGCAGCTTTTCCGGGACTAGCAACGATGAGCAGTTCTTC
V gene: TRBV9
J gene: TRBJ2-1
clone size: once
D gene: TRBD2

CDR3 protein: CASSGTDRRSDLNTEAFF
CDR3 DNA: TGTGCCAGCAGCGGCACGGACAGGCGTTCGGATCTGAACACTGAAGCTTTCTTT
V gene: TRBV9
J gene: TRBJ1-1
clone size: NA
D gene: TRBD1

CDR3 protein: CASSELAGEQYF
CDR3 DNA: TGTGCCAGCAGCGAACTAGCTGGCGAGCAGTACTTC
V gene: TRBV2
J gene: TRBJ2-7
clone size: NA
D gene: NA

CDR3 protein: CAWINQGANYGYTF
CDR3 DNA: TGTGCCTGGATTAACCAGGGTGCGAACTATGGCTACACCTTC
V gene: TRBV30
J gene: TRBJ1-2
clone size: once
D gene: NA

CDR3 protein: CASSDGTGGEKLFF
CDR3 DNA: TGTGCCAGCAGTGACGGGACAGGGGGTGAAAAACTGTTTTTT
V gene: TRBV6-4
J gene: TRBJ1-4
clone size: few
D gene: TRBD1

CDR3 protein: CASSPESYGYTF
CDR3 DNA: TGTGCCAGCAGTCCGGAGAGCTATGGCTACACCTTC
V gene: TRBV2
J gene: TRBJ1-2
clone size: once
D gene: NA

CDR3 protein: CASRGYTEAFF
CDR3 DNA: TGTGCCAGCAGGGGCTACACTGAAGCTTTCTTT
V gene: TRBV6-5
J gene: TRBJ1-1
clone size: NA
D gene: NA

CDR3 protein: CASGLLGGQYGYTF
CDR3 DNA: TGTGCTAGTGGCCTCCTGGGGGGGCAGTATGGCTACACCTTC
V gene: TRBV12-5
J gene: TRBJ1-2
clone size: NA
D gene: NA

CDR3 protein: CATSETSGEETQYF
CDR3 DNA: TGTGCCACCAGTGAGACTAGCGGGGAAGAGACCCAGTACTTC
V gene: TRBV24-1
J gene: TRBJ2-5
clone size: NA
D gene: TRBD2

CDR3 protein: CATSDFGGLQETQYF
CDR3 DNA: TGTGCCACCAGTGATTTCGGCGGACTACAAGAGACCCAGTACTTC
V gene: TRBV24-1
J gene: TRBJ2-5
clone size: NA
D gene: NA

CDR3 protein: CATIPGGLASRDTEAFF
CDR3 DNA: TGTGCCACCATTCCAGGGGGCTTGGCCTCTCGAGACACTGAAGCTTTCTTT
V gene: TRBV24-1
J gene: TRBJ1-1
clone size: NA
D gene: TRBD1

CDR3 protein: CASSSLIETQYF
CDR3 DNA: TGTGCCAGCAGTTCACTCATAGAGACCCAGTACTTC
V gene: TRBV12-3/TRBV12-4
J gene: TRBJ2-5
clone size: once
D gene: NA

CDR3 protein: CASSEPVTNYGYTF
CDR3 DNA: TGTGCCAGCAGTGAGCCGGTCACTAACTATGGCTACACCTTC
V gene: TRBV6-1
J gene: TRBJ1-2
clone size: NA
D gene: NA

CDR3 protein: CASSLPDRGAEAFF
CDR3 DNA: TGTGCCAGCAGCTTACCCGACAGGGGGGCTGAAGCTTTCTTT
V gene: TRBV7-9
J gene: TRBJ1-1
clone size: once
D gene: TRBD1

CDR3 protein: CASSLDTSGGSYEQYF
CDR3 DNA: TGTGCCAGCAGCTTGGACACTAGCGGGGGATCCTACGAGCAGTACTTC
V gene: TRBV5-4
J gene: TRBJ2-7
clone size: NA
D gene: TRBD2

CDR3 protein: CASSSGQGANTEAFF
CDR3 DNA: TGTGCCAGCAGCTCCGGACAGGGGGCTAACACTGAAGCTTTCTTT
V gene: TRBV11-1
J gene: TRBJ1-1
clone size: NA
D gene: TRBD1

CDR3 protein: CAWSGQGAAYEQYF
CDR3 DNA: TGTGCCTGGAGTGGGCAGGGGGCGGCCTACGAGCAGTACTTC
V gene: TRBV30
J gene: TRBJ2-7
clone size: NA
D gene: TRBD1

CDR3 protein: CASRTGTSLISGANVLTF
CDR3 DNA: TGTGCCAGCAGGACCGGGACTAGCCTTATCTCTGGGGCCAACGTCCTGACTTTC
V gene: TRBV4-2
J gene: TRBJ2-6
clone size: NA
D gene: TRBD2

CDR3 protein: CASSQGLGGGLDTQYF
CDR3 DNA: TGCGCCAGCAGCCAAGGGTTGGGCGGGGGGCTTGATACGCAGTATTTT
V gene: TRBV4-1
J gene: TRBJ2-3
clone size: NA
D gene: TRBD2

CDR3 protein: CASSLLGSYSGNTIYF
CDR3 DNA: TGTGCCAGCAGCTTATTGGGCAGCTACTCTGGAAACACCATATATTTT
V gene: TRBV11-2
J gene: TRBJ1-3
clone size: NA
D gene: NA

CDR3 protein: CASSEGQSPLGYTF
CDR3 DNA: TGTGCCAGCTCCGAGGGACAGAGTCCCTTGGGCTACACCTTC
V gene: TRBV18
J gene: TRBJ1-2
clone size: NA
D gene: TRBD1

CDR3 protein: CASSRTSGTYTDTQYF
CDR3 DNA: TGTGCCAGCAGCAGGACTAGCGGGACTTACACAGATACGCAGTATTTT
V gene: TRBV7-9
J gene: TRBJ2-3
clone size: NA
D gene: TRBD2

CDR3 protein: CASSNDRNNQPQHF
CDR3 DNA: TGTGCCAGTAGTAATGACAGGAACAATCAGCCCCAGCATTTT
V gene: TRBV19
J gene: TRBJ1-5
clone size: NA
D gene: NA

CDR3 protein: CASTTTGQFGDTQYF
CDR3 DNA: TGTGCCAGCACCACAACGGGACAGTTTGGTGATACGCAGTATTTT
V gene: TRBV9
J gene: TRBJ2-3
clone size: once
D gene: TRBD1

CDR3 protein: CASSLLSGAGETQYF
CDR3 DNA: TGCGCCAGCAGCTTATTATCAGGGGCCGGAGAGACCCAGTACTTC
V gene: TRBV5-1
J gene: TRBJ2-5
clone size: NA
D gene: NA

CDR3 protein: CAISESRQGAGEQYF
CDR3 DNA: TGTGCCATCAGTGAGTCGAGACAGGGGGCAGGGGAGCAGTACTTC
V gene: TRBV10-3
J gene: TRBJ2-7
clone size: NA
D gene: TRBD1

CDR3 protein: CASSLTGPGANVLTF
CDR3 DNA: TGCGCCAGCAGCCTTACAGGGCCCGGGGCCAACGTCCTGACTTTC
V gene: TRBV5-1
J gene: TRBJ2-6
clone size: once
D gene: NA

CDR3 protein: CASSRSVQETQYF
CDR3 DNA: TGTGCCAGTAGCAGAAGTGTCCAAGAGACCCAGTACTTC
V gene: TRBV19
J gene: TRBJ2-5
clone size: NA
D gene: NA

CDR3 protein: CAGGAQGDGYTF
CDR3 DNA: TGTGCCGGAGGGGCTCAGGGGGATGGCTACACCTTC
V gene: TRBV5-6
J gene: TRBJ1-2
clone size: few
D gene: TRBD1

CDR3 protein: CAWSQAGGVGDTQYF
CDR3 DNA: TGTGCCTGGAGCCAAGCGGGTGGGGTAGGAGATACGCAGTATTTT
V gene: TRBV30
J gene: TRBJ2-3
clone size: NA
D gene: NA

CDR3 protein: CASSPPTGGGYSPLHF
CDR3 DNA: TGTGCCAGCAGCCCCCCCACGGGAGGGGGTTATTCACCCCTCCACTTT
V gene: TRBV6-2/TRBV6-3
J gene: TRBJ1-6
clone size: NA
D gene: NA

CDR3 protein: CASIPRGRTQSEQFF
CDR3 DNA: TGTGCCAGTATCCCCCGGGGGAGGACTCAGAGTGAGCAGTTCTTC
V gene: TRBV19
J gene: TRBJ2-1
clone size: NA
D gene: NA

CDR3 protein: CASSTGQTNTGELFF
CDR3 DNA: TGCGCCAGCAGCACGGGACAGACGAACACCGGGGAGCTGTTTTTT
V gene: TRBV5-1
J gene: TRBJ2-2
clone size: NA
D gene: TRBD1

CDR3 protein: CASSLRSAGISAFF
CDR3 DNA: TGTGCCAGCAGCTTGAGGTCGGCAGGGATTTCGGCTTTCTTT
V gene: TRBV5-8
J gene: TRBJ1-1
clone size: NA
D gene: NA

CDR3 protein: CASSLSLGQGSNQPQHF
CDR3 DNA: TGTGCCAGCAGTTTATCCCTCGGACAGGGGAGCAATCAGCCCCAGCATTTT
V gene: TRBV27
J gene: TRBJ1-5
clone size: few
D gene: TRBD1

CDR3 protein: CASSQGTANSGNTIYF
CDR3 DNA: TGCGCCAGCAGCCAAGGGACAGCCAACTCTGGAAACACCATATATTTT
V gene: TRBV4-1
J gene: TRBJ1-3
clone size: once
D gene: NA

CDR3 protein: CASKEGGDYGYTF
CDR3 DNA: TGTGCCAGCAAGGAGGGTGGGGACTATGGCTACACCTTC
V gene: TRBV2
J gene: TRBJ1-2
clone size: NA
D gene: NA

CDR3 protein: CASSQDRGGGGGNEKLFF
CDR3 DNA: TGTGCCAGCAGCCAAGACAGGGGCGGGGGAGGGGGGAATGAAAAACTGTTTTTT
V gene: TRBV4-2
J gene: TRBJ1-4
clone size: NA
D gene: NA

CDR3 protein: CASSIGKGTTAKNIQYF
CDR3 DNA: TGTGCCAGTAGTATAGGGAAGGGGACTACAGCCAAAAACATTCAGTACTTC
V gene: TRBV19
J gene: TRBJ2-4
clone size: few
D gene: TRBD2

CDR3 protein: CASSQGRGDYNTEAFF
CDR3 DNA: TGTGCCAGCAGCCAAGGGCGGGGGGACTACAACACTGAAGCTTTCTTT
V gene: TRBV3-1/TRBV3-2
J gene: TRBJ1-1
clone size: NA
D gene: NA

CDR3 protein: CASCTGGHEQYF
CDR3 DNA: TGTGCCAGTTGCACAGGGGGTCACGAGCAGTACTTC
V gene: TRBV28
J gene: TRBJ2-7
clone size: NA
D gene: TRBD1

CDR3 protein: CASRLDRGPGTEAFF
CDR3 DNA: TGTGCCAGCAGACTCGACAGGGGGCCGGGCACTGAAGCTTTCTTT
V gene: TRBV2
J gene: TRBJ1-1
clone size: NA
D gene: TRBD1

CDR3 protein: CAWVPGFRNTIYF
CDR3 DNA: TGTGCCTGGGTACCCGGGTTTCGAAACACCATATATTTT
V gene: TRBV30
J gene: TRBJ1-3
clone size: NA
D gene: NA

CDR3 protein: CASSLGGTGYGYTF
CDR3 DNA: TGTGCCAGCAGTTTGGGCGGGACAGGGTATGGCTACACCTTC
V gene: TRBV28
J gene: TRBJ1-2
clone size: NA
D gene: TRBD1

CDR3 protein: CASSLVYQNPDTQYF
CDR3 DNA: TGTGCCAGCAGCTTGGTATATCAGAACCCAGATACGCAGTATTTT
V gene: TRBV5-4
J gene: TRBJ2-3
clone size: once
D gene: NA

CDR3 protein: CASSYAKQGARYEQYF
CDR3 DNA: TGTGCCAGCAGTTACGCAAAACAGGGGGCGCGGTACGAGCAGTACTTC
V gene: TRBV6-5
J gene: TRBJ2-7
clone size: NA
D gene: TRBD1

CDR3 protein: CASSSRDYLTDTQYF
CDR3 DNA: TGTGCCAGCAGCTCAAGGGACTACCTCACAGATACGCAGTATTTT
V gene: TRBV5-6
J gene: TRBJ2-3
clone size: NA
D gene: TRBD2

CDR3 protein: CASTSSGGGEQYF
CDR3 DNA: TGTGCCAGCACCTCTAGCGGGGGGGGCGAGCAGTACTTC
V gene: TRBV4-2
J gene: TRBJ2-7
clone size: NA
D gene: TRBD2

CDR3 protein: CASSSQEALGGNTIYF
CDR3 DNA: TGCGCCAGCAGCTCTCAGGAGGCTCTGGGAGGAAACACCATATATTTT
V gene: TRBV4-1
J gene: TRBJ1-3
clone size: NA
D gene: NA

CDR3 protein: CASSIRTGNSNQPQHF
CDR3 DNA: TGTGCCAGTAGTATTCGGACAGGGAATAGCAATCAGCCCCAGCATTTT
V gene: TRBV19
J gene: TRBJ1-5
clone size: NA
D gene: TRBD1

CDR3 protein: CASSPSYEQYF
CDR3 DNA: TGTGCCAGCAGCCCGTCCTACGAGCAGTACTTC
V gene: TRBV6-6
J gene: TRBJ2-7
clone size: NA
D gene: NA

CDR3 protein: CASPQGARGYTF
CDR3 DNA: TGCGCCAGCCCACAGGGGGCGAGGGGCTACACCTTC
V gene: TRBV10-2
J gene: TRBJ1-2
clone size: NA
D gene: TRBD1